The sequence of this T cell receptor (beta chain) was determined in a study of cytomegalovirus exposure and HLA in healthy donors. This clone was seen once. Libraries were prepared by immunoSEQ multiplex PCR; TCRdb keeps only in-frame clonotypes and omits some of them. The profile covers approximately 200,000 clones, with 80% to 95% appearing a single time and 1.1% taken by the ten largest. CDR1 and CDR2 (germline): KGHSH, LQKENI. The CDR3 covers 17 residues. V lost 3 bases to trimming and J lost 2 bases; unmatched junction nucleotides: 8. Sequenced sample: PBMCs. This receptor was identified in a woman between 18 and 29 years old in good health and CMV-seronegative. The chain carries TRBV18 and TRBJ1-3; 9 positions match TRBD1. The CDR3 region is CASSPRDRVSPGNTIYF. CDR3 nucleotides: TGTGCCAGCTCACCTCGGGACAGGGTTTCCCCTGGAAACACCATATATTTT.